Below are 4 T cell receptor beta chains sequenced from a single sample in a study of blood T cell repertoires in COVID-19. TCRdb's table, derived via immunoSEQ multiplex PCR, lists solely in-frame clones and lacks some. This sample has some 400,000 clones, with around 91% found just once. The material sequenced was PBMCs or T cells enriched from blood (not recorded which). Receptor source: a man in his thirties or forties who had recovered from COVID-19.

The chain joins TRBV7-3 to TRBJ1-1, with 7 bases matching TRBD1. V was pared by 3 bases and J by 3 bases, with 4 bases of the junction left unmatched. This CDR3 region has 14 residues. Germline V gene lookup returns CDR1 SGHTA and CDR2 FQGTGA. CDR3 amino acids: CASSFQGGDTEAFF. CDR3 sequence (DNA): TGTGCCAGCAGCTTCCAGGGGGGCGACACTGAAGCTTTCTTT. Looking up the rest from reference TRBV7-3 and TRBJ1-1 gives the full variable domain: GAGVSQTPSNKVTEKGKYVELRCDPISGHTALYWYRQSLGQGPEFLIYFQGTGAADDSGLPNDRFFAVRPEGSVSTLKIQRTERGDSAVYLCASSFQGGDTEAFFGQGTRLTVV.

V is TRBV28 and J is TRBJ1-2; 9 bases line up with TRBD1. The CDR3 contains 14 residues. V gave up 5 bases and J gave up 4 bases; unmatched junction bases: 5. CDR1 is MDHEN, CDR2 SYDVKM, per germline. The CDR3, as DNA: TGTGCCAGCAGTAGGGGGGACAGGGTCTATGGCTACACCTTC. As protein: CASSRGDRVYGYTF.

The CDR3 nucleotides read TGTGCCAGTATTTCCTCGACAGGGATTGAAGCTTTCTTT. Amino acid sequence: CASISSTGIEAFF. The J gene is TRBJ1-1, the V gene TRBV19; 7 nucleotides line up with TRBD1. J gave up 7 bases and V 7 bases, and 9 bases lay outside the gene matches. The CDR3 covers 13 residues. Germline V gene data show CDR1 as LNHDA and CDR2 as SQIVND (reference sequence).

The chain is built from TRBV3-1 (or the pseudogene TRBV3-2) and TRBJ2-1; 16 nucleotides agree with TRBD2. The CDR3 runs to 15 residues. Per germline, CDR1 LGHDT and CDR2 YNNKEL (reference sequence). V trimming: 4 bases; J trimming: 9 bases; junction bases outside the gene matches: 3. The CDR3 DNA follows: TGTGCCAGCAGCCTGGGACTAGCGGGGGGGTTTGAGCAGTTCTTC. This sequence encodes CASSLGLAGGFEQFF.